This entry is about one T cell receptor beta chain. No antigen is known for it. This entry is derived from a study of graft-versus-host responses after intestinal transplantation. The V gene's germline CDR1 is MNHNY and CDR2 SVGAGI (reference sequence). Between the trimmed V and J ends, which lost 7 bases and 8 bases, there was a span of 10 bases. CDR3 length equals 11 residues. The method was immunoSEQ multiplex PCR; TCRdb's version includes in-frame clones alone and lacks a portion of them. The sample carries 90,000 to 130,000 clones, 80% to 95% recorded once. The chain recombines TRBV6-6 with TRBJ2-3; D perhaps matches TRBD2 (6 bases). Material: unstimulated CD8+ T cells sorted from spleen or lymph node cells, obtained before intestinal transplant. The receptor's source is a human donor who received an intestinal transplant. CDR3 amino acids: CASTLGGTQYF. The CDR3 DNA follows: TGTGCCAGCACCCTGGGGGGTACGCAGTATTTT.